The 32 T cell receptor beta chains reported below all come from one sample, sequenced in a study of cytomegalovirus exposure and HLA in healthy donors. Primers for the PCR totalled 60 Vbeta and 13 Jbeta. Using immunoSEQ multiplex PCR, the repertoire was profiled, and TCRdb retains in-frame clones only, with some absent. In the table there are about 130,000 clones, 74% of which are singletons. Material for sequencing was PBMCs. These receptors were collected from a woman between 45 and 60 years old in good health and CMV-seropositive.

The chain couples TRBV4-2 to TRBJ2-1, with 16 bases fitting TRBD2. V lost 0 bases and J lost 8; bases outside the gene matches: 4. The CDR3 runs to 17 residues. CDR1 and CDR2 from the germline V gene are LGHNA and YNFKEQ. The CDR3 spells CASSQDGTSGGAYEQFF. The CDR3 DNA is TGTGCCAGCAGCCAAGATGGGACTAGCGGGGGGGCCTATGAGCAGTTCTTC.

The chain recombines TRBV5-5 with TRBJ2-1; D is unresolved. Germline V lookup: CDR1 SGHKS, CDR2 YYEKEE (reference sequence). The CDR3 has 12 amino acids. Trimming left V 0 bases short and J 15 bases short, with 13 bases between. In DNA, the CDR3 is TGTGCCAGCAGCTTGGACCTAACTTGCCCGTTCTTC. It yields the protein CASSLDLTCPFF. Full variable domain (remainder filled in from reference TRBV5-5 and TRBJ2-1): DAGVTQSPTHLIKTRGQQVTLRCSPISGHKSVSWYQQVLGQGPQFIFQYYEKEERGRGNFPDRFSARQFPNYSSELNVNALLLGDSALYLCASSLDLTCPFFGPGTRLTVL.

The chain carries TRBV29-1 and TRBJ2-2, with D possibly being TRBD2 (7 bases). In germline, CDR1 is SQVTM, CDR2 ANQGSEA. Between the trimmed V and J ends, which lost 7 bases and 6 bases, there was a span of 12 bases. The CDR3 runs to 12 residues. CDR3 nucleotides: TGCAGCGGGGGGGGCCAGGCCGGGGAGCTGTTTTTT. Amino acids: CSGGGQAGELFF.

The chain is built from TRBV6-5 and TRBJ2-3; 7 bases line up with TRBD2. Losses at the gene ends were 7 bases for V and 4 bases for J; bases not matched to a gene: 5. The CDR3 loop spans 13 amino acids. Germline CDR1 MNHEY, CDR2 SVGAGI. CDR3 sequence (DNA): TGTGCCAGCAAAAGTGCGGGGGCAGATACGCAGTATTTT. Its translation is CASKSAGADTQYF.

The chain uses TRBV7-2 and TRBJ2-5; 11 bases map to TRBD1. CDR3 length: 14 amino acids. Germline assignment: CDR1 SGHTA and CDR2 FQGNSA. Germline trimming cut 6 bases from V and 5 bases from J; bases unmatched to any gene: 5. The CDR3 DNA follows: TGTGCCAGCAGATCCGGGACAGGGGGGGAGACCCAGTACTTC. It yields the protein CASRSGTGGETQYF.

This sequence joins TRBV11-3 and TRBJ2-7; no clear D gene. V lost 6 bases to trimming and J lost 0 bases, with 18 bases between them. Germline CDR1 reads SGHNT; CDR2 reads YENEEA. The CDR3 loop spans 16 amino acids. This CDR3 is CASSHSYGGSSYEQYF. The CDR3 DNA is TGTGCCAGCAGTCACAGCTACGGTGGAAGCTCCTACGAGCAGTACTTC. Drawing the rest from reference TRBV11-3 and TRBJ2-7, the complete variable domain is EAGVVQSPRYKIIEKKQPVAFWCNPISGHNTLYWYLQNLGQGPELLIRYENEEAVDDSQLPKDRFSAERLKGVDSTLKIQPAELGDSAVYLCASSHSYGGSSYEQYFGPGTRLTVT.

V is TRBV7-9 and J is TRBJ1-6, with D hard to call. The germline CDR1 and CDR2 sequences are SEHNR and FQNEAQ (reference sequence). With 7 bases removed from V and 3 bases from J, the gap between germline ends came to 7 bases. The CDR3 has 13 residues. CDR3 amino acids: CASTDNYNSPLHF. DNA of the CDR3: TGTGCCAGCACAGATAACTATAATTCACCCCTCCACTTT.

The V call is TRBV7-9, the J call TRBJ1-6; tentative D call: TRBD1 (6 bases). V lost 7 bases and J 6 bases, leaving 19 bases between the germline ends. CDR1 is SEHNR, CDR2 FQNEAQ, per germline (reference sequence). This CDR3 has 16 residues. This CDR3 reads CASTPGPPRGNSPLHF. In nucleotides, the CDR3 is TGTGCCAGCACCCCGGGACCTCCCAGGGGTAATTCACCCCTCCACTTT.

J is TRBJ1-4 and V is TRBV7-2, with a possible D match to TRBD1 (6 bases). The CDR3 loop spans 14 amino acids. V was shortened by 6 bases and J by 5 bases, with 13 bases between the two germline ends. Germline V gene lookup returns CDR1 SGHTA and CDR2 FQGNSA. CDR3 DNA: TGTGCCAGCAGGAAGGGGGGGCTGAATGAAAAACTGTTTTTT. It codes for CASRKGGLNEKLFF.

This clone turned up a few times. This chain connects TRBV5-1 to TRBJ2-5; 9 nucleotides match TRBD2. Looked up from germline, CDR1 is SGHRS and CDR2 is YFSETQ. This CDR3 contains 16 residues. The trim removed 1 base at V and 4 bases at J, leaving 8 bases unmatched. The CDR3: CASSLRLGTSSETQYF. CDR3 nucleotide sequence: TGCGCCAGCAGCTTGCGTCTCGGGACTAGCTCAGAGACCCAGTACTTC.

The chain uses TRBV19 and TRBJ1-2; D not certain. The V end lost 1 base, the J end lost 14 bases, and 11 bases lay between the germline ends. Germline CDR1 is LNHDA and CDR2 is SQIVND (reference sequence). The CDR3 consists of 11 residues. DNA for the CDR3: TGTGCCAGTAGTATAGCGTCGACTCTTACCTTC. Translating it yields CASSIASTLTF.

The chain recombines TRBV27 with TRBJ2-5; 7 positions agree with TRBD2. V gave up 2 bases and J gave up 5 bases; unmatched junction bases: 8. The germline CDR1 and CDR2 sequences are MNHEY and SMNVEV (reference sequence). The CDR3 length is 15 residues. CDR3 sequence (DNA): TGTGCCAGCAGTTTAGGGGGGGGTCTCGGGGAGACCCAGTACTTC. Translation: CASSLGGGLGETQYF.

Only a few counts were recorded for this clone. The rearrangement uses TRBV6-1 and TRBJ1-1; TRBD1 aligns across 7 bases. The CDR3 is 14 residues long. Germline trimming cut 8 bases from V and 1 base from J; bases unmatched to any gene: 7. CDR1 and CDR2 from the germline V gene are MNHNS and SASEGT. For the CDR3, the DNA is TGTGCCAGCCCCCGACAGGGTCCGAACACTGAAGCTTTCTTT. It yields the protein CASPRQGPNTEAFF.

The rearrangement joins TRBV7-8 to TRBJ1-5, with 9 bases that match TRBD1. From germline, CDR1 is SGHVS and CDR2 FQNEAQ. The CDR3 is made up of 15 amino acids. V dropped 2 bases and J dropped 5; count of bases not matched to a gene: 4. The CDR3 loop is CASSLRDRGYQPQHF. The CDR3 region has the DNA TGTGCCAGCAGCTTACGAGACAGGGGGTATCAGCCCCAGCATTTT. Variable domain in full (rest from reference TRBV7-8 and TRBJ1-5): GAGVSQSPRYKVAKRGQDVALRCDPISGHVSLFWYQQALGQGPEFLTYFQNEAQLDKSGLPSDRFFAERPEGSVSTLKIQRTQQEDSAVYLCASSLRDRGYQPQHFGDGTRLSIL.

The CDR3 sequence is CASSYTGPTEAFF. In DNA form, the CDR3 reads TGCGCCAGCAGCTACACAGGGCCCACTGAAGCTTTCTTT. The chain joins TRBV5-1 to TRBJ1-1, with D perhaps matching TRBD1 (6 bases). Germline V gene data show CDR1 as SGHRS and CDR2 as YFSETQ. V was pared by 3 bases and J by 4 bases, with 10 bases between. The CDR3 has 13 residues.

The chain links TRBV5-4 to TRBJ2-7; perhaps TRBD1 as D (8 bases). The CDR3 runs to 13 residues. CDR1 and CDR2 from the germline V gene are SGHNT and YYREEE (reference sequence). V was clipped by 4 bases and J by 13 bases, with 21 bases between them. The CDR3 bases are TGTGCCAGCAGCCCCACCAGCGGGGACAGGCGTTACTTC. Residues: CASSPTSGDRRYF.

The rearrangement uses TRBV7-9 and TRBJ1-2, with 12 bases aligning to TRBD1. Trimming removed 7 bases from V and 6 bases from J; junction bases left unmatched: 6. The germline V gene encodes CDR1 SEHNR and CDR2 FQNEAQ (reference sequence). This CDR3 contains 14 residues. CDR3 region: CASNPGQGADGYTF. CDR3 in DNA: TGTGCCAGCAATCCGGGACAGGGGGCGGATGGCTACACCTTC.

V is TRBV6-5 and J is TRBJ1-3; 8 bases agree with TRBD1. The CDR3 has 16 amino acids. Per germline, CDR1 MNHEY and CDR2 SVGAGI. V lost 4 bases to trimming and J lost 0 bases; unmatched junction nucleotides: 5. CDR3 in amino acids: CASSLQGVSSGNTIYF. The CDR3 DNA is TGTGCCAGCAGTTTACAGGGGGTGAGCTCTGGAAACACCATATATTTT.

CDR3 sequence (DNA): TGTGCCAGCAGCGTAGATGACAGGCACCCTGGCTACACCTTC. Translation gives CASSVDDRHPGYTF. The J gene is TRBJ1-2, the V gene TRBV9, with D perhaps matching TRBD1 (6 bases). Germline V gives CDR1 SGDLS, CDR2 YYNGEE. Trimming took off 0 bases at V and 7 bases at J, with 13 bases between the two ends. The CDR3 totals 14 residues. Complete variable domain (other parts from reference TRBV9 and TRBJ1-2): DSGVTQTPKHLITATGQRVTLRCSPRSGDLSVYWYQQSLDQGLQFLIQYYNGEERAKGNILERFSAQQFPDLHSELNLSSLELGDSALYFCASSVDDRHPGYTFGSGTRLTVV.

The table lists this clone with a few counts. The gene calls are TRBV4-2 and TRBJ2-7; 7 nucleotides agree with TRBD2. CDR1 LGHNA and CDR2 YNFKEQ come from the germline V gene. J gave up 0 bases and V 4 bases, and 9 bases lay outside the gene matches. CDR3 length: 16 amino acids. The CDR3 is CASSRGGGTPSYEQYF. In nucleotides, the CDR3 is TGTGCCAGCAGCCGTGGGGGGGGGACCCCCTCCTACGAGCAGTACTTC.

This chain connects TRBV28 to TRBJ1-6; 8 bases map to TRBD1. Germline loops: CDR1 MDHEN, CDR2 SYDVKM. The CDR3 runs to 16 residues. Losses at the gene ends were 4 bases for V and 7 bases for J; bases not matched to a gene: 9. Here the CDR3 reads CASSSPDRVGNSPLHF. CDR3 nucleotides: TGTGCCAGCAGTTCTCCGGACAGGGTGGGGAATTCACCCCTCCACTTT.

The V and J genes are TRBV21-1 and TRBJ1-2. TRBV21-1 is termed a pseudogene. CDR3 length equals 15 residues. CDR3 loop: CASSKGELRGYGYTF. Written as DNA, the CDR3 is TGTGCCAGCAGCAAAGGAGAACTGCGTGGCTATGGCTACACCTTC.

As regards this clone: The junction does not match germline at one end; this may be a read error. The chain has TRBV5-1 and TRBJ2-3; 13 positions match TRBD2. In germline, CDR1 is SGHRS, CDR2 YFSETQ. The CDR3 is 16 amino acids. CDR3 in amino acids: CASSKGLAGTTDTRYF. Here the CDR3 DNA reads TGCGCCAGCAGCAAGGGACTAGCGGGGACCACAGATACGCGGTATTTT.

V is TRBV19 and J is TRBJ2-1; 9 bases align to TRBD2. Trimming cost V 6 bases and J 3 bases; bases outside gene matches: 6. Germline V gene data show CDR1 as LNHDA and CDR2 as SQIVND (reference sequence). The CDR3 sequence is 15 residues long. As DNA, the CDR3 is TGTGCCAGTAGCCCCCGAGCGGGGGGCTACAATGAGCAGTTCTTC. Its translation: CASSPRAGGYNEQFF.

The chain carries TRBV11-1 and TRBJ1-4, with a weak D call TRBD1 (5 bases). Per germline, CDR1 SGHAT and CDR2 FQDESV (reference sequence). With 5 bases removed from V and 8 bases from J, the gap between germline ends came to 18 bases. This CDR3 has 15 residues. In DNA form, the CDR3 reads TGTGCCAGCAGCCCCTCCGGGGGAGGTGAAGAAAAACTGTTTTTT. Its protein is CASSPSGGGEEKLFF.

This clone was seen once. This chain uses TRBV7-9 with TRBJ2-3, with 11 bases matching TRBD1. This CDR3 spans 14 amino acids. CDR1 and CDR2 from the germline V gene are SEHNR and FQNEAQ (reference sequence). Trimming cost V 4 bases and J 4 bases; bases outside gene matches: 1. CDR3 nucleotide sequence: TGTGCCAGCAGCTCGGGACAGGGGGCAGATACGCAGTATTTT. It is translated as CASSSGQGADTQYF.

The chain combines TRBV7-9 with TRBJ2-7, with 9 bases aligning to TRBD1. After removal of 5 bases from V and 5 bases from J, the junction contained 7 bases not matched to a gene. Germline V gene lookup returns CDR1 SEHNR and CDR2 FQNEAQ (reference sequence). CDR3 length equals 14 residues. In nucleotides, the CDR3 is TGTGCCAGCAGCCCTCGACAGGGGGTGGACGAGCAGTACTTC. Translating gives CASSPRQGVDEQYF.

V gene TRBV6-5 combines with J gene TRBJ1-5; D perhaps matches TRBD1 (6 bases). V dropped 5 bases and J dropped 6 bases, with 14 bases sitting between them. The germline CDR1 and CDR2 sequences are MNHEY and SVGAGI. This CDR3 has 14 amino acids. The CDR3 DNA reads as TGTGCCAGCAGTGAACAGGGCTACGGTCAGCCCCAGCATTTT. Translation: CASSEQGYGQPQHF.

This clone came up once. This chain links TRBV2 with TRBJ2-3; 16 bases match TRBD2. The CDR3 has 18 residues. The J segment lost 4 bases and the V segment lost 8 bases, leaving 12 bases of the junction unmatched. CDR1 and CDR2 (germline): SNHLY, FYNNEI. The CDR3 sequence is CASERGTSGGVGSDTQYF. CDR3 sequence (DNA): TGTGCCAGCGAGCGGGGGACTAGCGGGGGGGTTGGTTCAGATACGCAGTATTTT.

The chain links TRBV6-5 to TRBJ1-2; perhaps TRBD1 as D (6 bases). V dropped 6 bases and J dropped 6 bases, with 11 bases sitting between them. Germline assignment: CDR1 MNHEY and CDR2 SVGAGI. This CDR3 is 12 amino acids long. CDR3 region: CASRTTGNGYTF. The CDR3 DNA follows: TGTGCCAGCAGAACTACAGGGAATGGCTACACCTTC.

Only a few counts were recorded for this clone. V gene TRBV9 combines with J gene TRBJ2-1, with 7 bases lining up with TRBD2. The ends lost 4 bases at V and 3 bases at J; junction bases unmatched: 7. The germline V gene encodes CDR1 SGDLS and CDR2 YYNGEE. This CDR3 contains 15 residues. CDR3 loop: CASSIGGGYYNEQFF. The CDR3 bases are TGTGCCAGCAGCATCGGCGGGGGTTACTACAATGAGCAGTTCTTC.

The chain links TRBV10-2 to TRBJ2-7; the match to TRBD2 covers 13 bases. The V segment lost 2 bases and the J segment 2 bases; nucleotides outside the gene matches: 3. The germline gives CDR1 WSHSY, CDR2 SAAADI. CDR3 size: 16 residues. The CDR3 DNA follows: TGCGCCAGCAGTGAGCCGGGACTAGCGGGGCCCTACGAGCAGTACTTC. Protein: CASSEPGLAGPYEQYF.